Below are 7 T cell receptor beta chains sequenced from a single sample in a study of blood T cells in healthy people across ages. A J-beta primer mix and a sample-barcoded 5' primer were used in a second PCR of roughly 6 to 12 cycles. TCRdb analysed the 5' RACE reads with MiXCR anew, one entry per CDR3 protein. The sample lists 450,000 to 700,000 distinct CDR3 sequences, approximately 27% occurring once. The sequenced material came from blood. The receptors shown here come from a woman aged 70-85 years in good health.

The chain carries TRBV9 and TRBJ2-1, with TRBD2 matching 14 bases. Germline trimming cut 0 bases from V and 8 bases from J; bases unmatched to any gene: 7. CDR3 length: 17 amino acids. Per germline, CDR1 SGDLS and CDR2 YYNGEE. The CDR3 DNA reads TGTGCCAGCAGCGTAGCCCCCGGGACTAGCGGGGGAGATGAGCAGTTCTTC. Amino acids: CASSVAPGTSGGDEQFF.

This clonotype showed up just a few times. The chain employs TRBV5-1 and TRBJ2-1; 14 bases fit TRBD2. The V gene end was trimmed by 3 bases and the J gene end by 7 bases; junction bases not matched to a gene: 6. CDR1 and CDR2 from the germline V gene are SGHRS and YFSETQ. The length of the CDR3 is 16 residues. CDR3 sequence: CASSSTGTSGGNEQFF. Here the CDR3 DNA reads TGCGCCAGCAGCTCTACCGGGACTAGCGGGGGAAATGAGCAGTTCTTC.

The chain carries TRBV5-1 and TRBJ2-5, with 7 positions matching TRBD1. This CDR3 contains 15 residues. The junction had 12 bases not matched to a gene; V was cut back by 5 bases and J by 5 bases. Germline loops: CDR1 SGHRS, CDR2 YFSETQ. CDR3 coding DNA: TGCGCCAGCAGGCCTACAGGGGAGCAGGTGGAGACCCAGTACTTC. It yields the protein CASRPTGEQVETQYF.

This clonotype was observed a handful of times. The chain recombines TRBV4-3 with TRBJ1-3; the D gene is possibly TRBD1 (5 bases). In germline, CDR1 is LGHNA, CDR2 YSLEER. CDR3 length: 15 residues. V lost 1 base to trimming and J lost 2 bases, with 9 bases between them. The CDR3 sequence is CASSQGQLPGNTIYF. DNA of the CDR3: TGCGCCAGCAGCCAAGGACAGCTCCCTGGAAACACCATATATTTT.

This clonotype appeared a few times. Sequence at one end of the junction differs from germline and may be a read error. This chain connects TRBV9 to TRBJ2-5, with 10 bases fitting TRBD2. Germline CDR1 is SGDLS and CDR2 is YYNGEE. This CDR3 region has 15 residues. CDR3 nucleotides: TGCGCCAGCAGCGTAGCGGGGGGTACGGGGGAGACCCAGTACTTC. It specifies CASSVAGGTGETQYF.

This clonotype was counted between two and nine times. This chain uses TRBV2 with TRBJ2-7; D is unclear. CDR1 SNHLY and CDR2 FYNNEI come from the germline V gene. This CDR3 comprises 14 residues. Trimming stripped 6 bases from V and 3 bases from J, with 15 bases between. CDR3 sequence: CASRAPDTYYEQYF. The CDR3 nucleotides read TGTGCCAGCAGAGCACCTGACACCTACTACGAGCAGTACTTC.

This clonotype was detected a few times. In nucleotides, the CDR3 is TGTGCCAGCAGCTGGACAGGGTTGGGGGAGCTGTTTTTT. Translation gives CASSWTGLGELFF. This rearrangement joins TRBV7-8 to TRBJ2-2; 8 positions agree with TRBD1. The length of the CDR3 is 13 residues. CDR1 is SGHVS, CDR2 FQNEAQ, per germline. Trimming removed 4 bases from V and 8 bases from J; junction bases left unmatched: 3.